What follows are 8 T cell receptor beta chains derived from one specimen sequenced in a study of blood T cell repertoires in COVID-19. Data came from immunoSEQ multiplex PCR; TCRdb stores just in-frame clones and leaves some out. The sample contains roughly 410,000 clones, about 91% of which appear only once. Sequenced: peripheral blood. These receptors were obtained from a woman aged 40 to 50 with COVID-19, enrolled during active disease.

The gene calls are TRBV2 and TRBJ2-1; D call uncertain. This CDR3 spans 14 amino acids. Trimming stripped 10 bases from V and 0 bases from J, with 13 bases between. In germline, CDR1 is SNHLY, CDR2 FYNNEI. Here the CDR3 reads CAITGLSSYNEQFF. The CDR3 bases are TGTGCCATTACGGGTCTCAGCTCCTACAATGAGCAGTTCTTC. Full variable domain (remainder filled in from reference TRBV2 and TRBJ2-1): EPEVTQTPSHQVTQMGQEVILRCVPISNHLYFYWYRQILGQKVEFLVSFYNNEISEKSEIFDDQFSVERPDGSNFTLKIRSTKLEDSAMYFCAITGLSSYNEQFFGPGTRLTVL.

J is TRBJ2-7 and V is TRBV2; D is possibly TRBD1 (5 bases). Germline CDR1 SNHLY, CDR2 FYNNEI. This CDR3 has 15 residues. The V end lost 3 bases, the J end lost 5 bases, and 17 bases lay between the germline ends. The CDR3 loop reads CASSEFLAGRHEQYF. The CDR3 coding sequence is TGTGCCAGCAGTGAGTTTCTGGCAGGGCGGCACGAGCAGTACTTC.

The gene calls are TRBV4-3 and TRBJ1-4, with unresolved D. V gave up 8 bases and J gave up 8 bases, with 21 bases separating them. Germline CDR1 is LGHNA and CDR2 is YSLEER. The CDR3 is 15 amino acids. The chain's CDR3 is CASRPRQSIGEKLFF. The CDR3 nucleotides are TGCGCCAGCCGCCCTAGGCAGTCGATCGGGGAAAAACTGTTTTTT.

The chain carries TRBV7-2 and TRBJ2-3, with TRBD1 as a possible D gene (5 bases). The CDR3 runs 17 residues. The V end was cut by 1 base, the J end by 1 base, with 15 bases between. Looked up from germline, CDR1 is SGHTA and CDR2 is FQGNSA. In DNA form, the CDR3 reads TGTGCCAGCAGCTTAGGAAGGGGCCCTGCGGGCACAGATACGCAGTATTTT. Translation: CASSLGRGPAGTDTQYF.

The chain is built from TRBV12-3 or TRBV12-4 and TRBJ2-7; D remains unclear. CDR3 size: 13 residues. V dropped 4 bases and J dropped 2 bases, with 9 bases sitting between them. The CDR3 coding sequence is TGTGCCAGCAGTTACCAGGTCGCCTACGAGCAGTACTTC. It translates to CASSYQVAYEQYF.

The chain recombines TRBV28 with TRBJ2-3; the match to TRBD1 covers 7 bases. This CDR3 is 12 amino acids long. Germline V gene lookup returns CDR1 MDHEN and CDR2 SYDVKM. V lost 10 bases to trimming and J lost 11 bases; unmatched junction nucleotides: 12. The CDR3 DNA follows: TGTGCCACCTACGGACAGGCCCTTAGGCAGTATTTT. Its translation is CATYGQALRQYF.

This clone was seen only a few times. A read error may produce the germline difference seen at one junction end. This chain joins TRBV7-7 and TRBJ2-7; TRBD2 agrees at 9 bases. The CDR3 extends over 13 amino acids. In germline, CDR1 is SSHAT, CDR2 FNYEAQ (reference sequence). As DNA, the CDR3 is TGTGCTAGCAGCTTAGAGCGGGAGGACGAGCAGTACTTC. The encoded protein is CASSLEREDEQYF.

The rearrangement joins TRBV15 to TRBJ1-5, with a weak D call TRBD1 (5 bases). Germline V gives CDR1 LNHNV, CDR2 YYDKDF (reference sequence). Deletions cut 1 base from V and 7 bases from J, with 17 bases between. The CDR3 totals 16 residues. CDR3 in amino acids: CATSRGRLSGGQPQHF. Written as DNA, the CDR3 is TGTGCCACCAGCAGAGGGAGACTGTCGGGGGGGCAGCCCCAGCATTTT.